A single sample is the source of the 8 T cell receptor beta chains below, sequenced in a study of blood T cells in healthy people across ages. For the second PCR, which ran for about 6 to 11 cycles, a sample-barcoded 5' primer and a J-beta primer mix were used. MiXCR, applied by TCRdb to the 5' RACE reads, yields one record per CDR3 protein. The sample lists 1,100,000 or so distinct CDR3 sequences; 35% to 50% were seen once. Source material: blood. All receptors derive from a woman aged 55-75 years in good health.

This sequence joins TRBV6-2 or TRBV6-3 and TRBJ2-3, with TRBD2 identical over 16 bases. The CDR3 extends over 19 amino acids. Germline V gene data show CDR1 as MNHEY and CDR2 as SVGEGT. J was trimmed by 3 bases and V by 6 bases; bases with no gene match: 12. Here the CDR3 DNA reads TGTGCCAGCAGCCCAGGGACTAGCGGGAGGGCCCTCAGTACAGATACGCAGTATTTT. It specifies CASSPGTSGRALSTDTQYF.

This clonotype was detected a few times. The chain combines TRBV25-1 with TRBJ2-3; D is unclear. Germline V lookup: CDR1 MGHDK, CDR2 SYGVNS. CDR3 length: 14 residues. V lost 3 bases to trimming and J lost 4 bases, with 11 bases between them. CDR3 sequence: CASSEVHPADTQYF. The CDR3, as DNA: TGTGCCAGCAGTGAGGTACACCCCGCAGATACGCAGTATTTT.

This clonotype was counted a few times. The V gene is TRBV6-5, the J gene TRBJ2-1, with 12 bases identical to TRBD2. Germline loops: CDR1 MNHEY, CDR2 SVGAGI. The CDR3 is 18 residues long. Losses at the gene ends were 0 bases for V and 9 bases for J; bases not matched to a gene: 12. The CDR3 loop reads CASSYSTRASGRAGEQFF. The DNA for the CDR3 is TGTGCCAGCAGTTACTCCACCCGGGCTAGCGGGAGGGCCGGTGAGCAGTTCTTC.

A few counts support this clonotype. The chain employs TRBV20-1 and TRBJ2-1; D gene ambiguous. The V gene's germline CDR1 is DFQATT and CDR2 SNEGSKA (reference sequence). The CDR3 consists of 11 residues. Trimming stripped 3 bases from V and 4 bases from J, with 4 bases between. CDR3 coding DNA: TGCAGTGCTAGGCTATACAATGAGCAGTTCTTC. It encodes CSARLYNEQFF.

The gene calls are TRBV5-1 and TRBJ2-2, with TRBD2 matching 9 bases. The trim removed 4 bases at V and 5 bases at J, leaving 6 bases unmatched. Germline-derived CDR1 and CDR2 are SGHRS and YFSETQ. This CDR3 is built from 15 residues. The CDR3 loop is CASSPGLALTGELFF. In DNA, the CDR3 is TGCGCCAGCAGCCCAGGACTAGCGTTAACCGGGGAGCTGTTTTTT.

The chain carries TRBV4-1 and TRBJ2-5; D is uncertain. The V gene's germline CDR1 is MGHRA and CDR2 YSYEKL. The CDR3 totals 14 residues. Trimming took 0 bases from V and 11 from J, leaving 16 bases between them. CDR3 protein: CASSQDMRPDEQYF. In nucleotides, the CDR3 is TGCGCCAGCAGCCAAGATATGCGGCCGGATGAGCAGTACTTC.

CDR3 sequence reads: CASSFDQNQETQYF. The CDR3 bases are TGTGCCAGCAGCTTCGACCAAAACCAAGAGACCCAGTACTTC. This sequence joins TRBV11-1 and TRBJ2-5; D not resolved. CDR1 SGHAT and CDR2 FQDESV come from the germline V gene (reference sequence). The CDR3 spans 14 residues. V shed 3 bases and J shed 0 bases, with 8 bases lying between them.

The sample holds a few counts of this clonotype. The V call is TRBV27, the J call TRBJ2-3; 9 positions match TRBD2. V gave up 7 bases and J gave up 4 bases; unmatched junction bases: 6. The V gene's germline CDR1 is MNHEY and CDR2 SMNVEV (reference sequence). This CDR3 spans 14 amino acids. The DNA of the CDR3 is TGTGCCAGCACTATTAGCGGGAGCGCAGATACGCAGTATTTT. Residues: CASTISGSADTQYF.